This note documents a single T cell receptor beta chain sequence. The sample originates from a study of shared clonotypes between healthy human individuals. Clones were sequenced by immunoSEQ multiplex PCR, and TCRdb holds only the in-frame ones, with some missing. The table lists 800,000 to 1,200,000 clones, around three quarters of them singletons. Germline V gene data show CDR1 as SGDLS and CDR2 as YYNGEE. The CDR3 has 17 amino acids. V gave up 0 bases and J gave up 7 bases, with 19 bases separating them. This TCR came from a young man in good health. Some clones in this sample may be carry-over from other donors' samples. The gene calls are TRBV9 and TRBJ1-4, with a weak D call TRBD1 (5 bases). The sample taken for sequencing was memory CD4+ T cells from PBMCs. Described subset: CD45RA-negative fraction. The CDR3 DNA reads TGTGCCAGCAGCGTAGGACAGACCGGTCTGAAGATTGAAAAACTGTTTTTT. Its protein product is CASSVGQTGLKIEKLFF.